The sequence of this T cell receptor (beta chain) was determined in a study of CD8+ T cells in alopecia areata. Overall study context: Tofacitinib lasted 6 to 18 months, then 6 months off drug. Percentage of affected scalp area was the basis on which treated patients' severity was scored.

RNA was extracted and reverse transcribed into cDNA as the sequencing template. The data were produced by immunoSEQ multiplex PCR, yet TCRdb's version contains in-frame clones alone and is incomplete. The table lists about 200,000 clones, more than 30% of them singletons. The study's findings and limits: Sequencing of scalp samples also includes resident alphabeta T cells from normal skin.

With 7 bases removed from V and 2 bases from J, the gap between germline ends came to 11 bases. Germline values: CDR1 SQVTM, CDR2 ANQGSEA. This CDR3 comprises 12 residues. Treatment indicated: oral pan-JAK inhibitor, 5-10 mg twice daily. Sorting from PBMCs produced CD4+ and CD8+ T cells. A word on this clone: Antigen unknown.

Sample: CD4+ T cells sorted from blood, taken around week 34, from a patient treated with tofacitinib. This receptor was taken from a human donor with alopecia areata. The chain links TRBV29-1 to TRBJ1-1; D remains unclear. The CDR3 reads CSGGSTNTEAFF. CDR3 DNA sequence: TGCAGCGGCGGGTCCACTAACACTGAAGCTTTCTTT.